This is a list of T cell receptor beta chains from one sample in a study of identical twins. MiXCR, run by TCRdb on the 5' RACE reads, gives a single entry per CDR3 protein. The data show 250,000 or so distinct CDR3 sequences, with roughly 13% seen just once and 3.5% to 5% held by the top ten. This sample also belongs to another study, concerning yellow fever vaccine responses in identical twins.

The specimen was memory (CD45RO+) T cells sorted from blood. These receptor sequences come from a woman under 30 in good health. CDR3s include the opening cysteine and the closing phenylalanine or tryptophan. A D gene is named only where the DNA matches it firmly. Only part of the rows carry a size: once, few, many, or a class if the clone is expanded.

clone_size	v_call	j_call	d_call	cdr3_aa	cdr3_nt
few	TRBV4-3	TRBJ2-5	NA	CASSQDISKKETQYF	TGCGCCAGCAGCCAAGATATTTCGAAAAAAGAGACCCAGTACTTC
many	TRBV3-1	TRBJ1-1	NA	CASSPFRSGAFNTEAFF	TGTGCCAGCAGCCCCTTTCGATCGGGGGCGTTTAACACTGAAGCTTTCTTT
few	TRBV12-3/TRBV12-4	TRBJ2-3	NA	CASSVASTDTQYF	TGTGCCAGCAGTGTAGCTAGCACAGATACGCAGTATTTT
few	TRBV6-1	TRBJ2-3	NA	CASTPSVGSTDTQYF	TGTGCCAGCACCCCATCGGTGGGTAGCACAGATACGCAGTATTTT
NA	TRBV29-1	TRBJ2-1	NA	CSIVRGLQFSDNEQFF	TGCAGTATTGTACGGGGCCTCCAGTTTTCAGACAATGAGCAGTTCTTC
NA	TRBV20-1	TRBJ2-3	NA	CSARVSPGADTQYF	TGCAGTGCTAGAGTTTCCCCGGGGGCAGATACGCAGTATTTT
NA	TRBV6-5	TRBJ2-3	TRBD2	CASSSGTSSDTQYF	TGTGCCAGCAGTTCTGGGACTAGCTCAGATACGCAGTATTTT
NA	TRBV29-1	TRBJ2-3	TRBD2	CSAARGGGTDTQYF	TGCAGCGCCGCCCGGGGGGGAGGCACAGATACGCAGTATTTT
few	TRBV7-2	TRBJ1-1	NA	CASSEILRGEAFF	TGTGCCAGCAGCGAAATCCTGAGGGGTGAAGCTTTCTTT
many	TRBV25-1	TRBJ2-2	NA	CASSVGRVTGELFF	TGTGCCAGCAGTGTCGGCAGGGTCACCGGGGAGCTGTTTTTT
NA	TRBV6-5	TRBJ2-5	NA	CASSYRPGWQEAQYF	TGTGCCAGCAGTTACAGGCCAGGGTGGCAAGAGGCCCAGTACTTC
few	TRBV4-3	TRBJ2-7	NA	CASSQDHGSYEQYF	TGCGCCAGCAGCCAAGACCACGGTTCCTACGAGCAGTACTTC
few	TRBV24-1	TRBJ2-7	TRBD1	CATSDTTGGEVRNEQYF	TGTGCCACCAGTGACACGACAGGGGGCGAAGTGAGAAACGAGCAGTACTTC
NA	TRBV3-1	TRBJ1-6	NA	CASSLEAGNSPLHF	TGTGCCAGCAGCCTTGAAGCGGGTAATTCACCCCTCCACTTT
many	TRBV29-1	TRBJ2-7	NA	CSVEAGKPTKQYF	TGCAGCGTTGAGGCAGGGAAACCTACGAAGCAGTACTTC
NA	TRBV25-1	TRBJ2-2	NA	CATYAERPLGGELFF	TGTGCCACCTACGCAGAAAGACCCCTCGGCGGGGAGCTGTTTTTT
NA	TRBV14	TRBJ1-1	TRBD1	CASSQAQGADTEAFF	TGTGCCAGCAGCCAAGCACAGGGGGCTGACACTGAAGCTTTCTTT
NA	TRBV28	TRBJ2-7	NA	CASNTGVAYEQYF	TGTGCCAGCAACACGGGGGTGGCCTACGAGCAGTACTTC
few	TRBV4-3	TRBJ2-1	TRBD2	CASSRGTSGASNEQFF	TGCGCCAGCAGCCGCGGGACTAGCGGGGCCAGTAATGAGCAGTTCTTC
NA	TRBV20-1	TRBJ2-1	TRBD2	CSARDLVTSGSISYNEQFF	TGCAGTGCTAGAGATCTTGTCACCAGCGGGAGCATCTCCTACAATGAGCAGTTCTTC
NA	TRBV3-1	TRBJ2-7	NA	CASSQSGSSGEQYF	TGTGCCAGCAGCCAATCCGGGAGTTCGGGGGAGCAGTACTTC
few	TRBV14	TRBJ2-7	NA	CASSPRRGQTYEQYF	TGTGCCAGCAGCCCAAGGCGGGGGCAGACCTACGAGCAGTACTTC
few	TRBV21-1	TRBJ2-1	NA	CASSKAPLLTYNEQFF	TGTGCCAGCAGCAAAGCTCCGCTACTGACTTACAATGAGCAGTTCTTC
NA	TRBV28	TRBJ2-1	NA	CASSLGGPKEQFF	TGTGCCAGCAGTTTGGGGGGCCCAAAAGAGCAGTTCTTC
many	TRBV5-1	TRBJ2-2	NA	CASSLEGRTGELFF	TGCGCCAGCAGCTTGGAAGGGCGGACCGGGGAGCTGTTTTTT
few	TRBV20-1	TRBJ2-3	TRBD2	CSARAVGAGDTDTQYF	TGCAGTGCTAGAGCAGTGGGAGCGGGGGACACAGATACGCAGTATTTT
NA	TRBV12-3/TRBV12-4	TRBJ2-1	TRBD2	CASRVLRGLAGGPRYNEQFF	TGTGCCAGCAGGGTCCTCAGGGGACTAGCGGGAGGGCCGCGATACAATGAGCAGTTCTTC
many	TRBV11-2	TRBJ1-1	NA	CASSSSGRAAFF	TGTGCCAGCAGCTCGTCCGGCCGGGCAGCTTTCTTT
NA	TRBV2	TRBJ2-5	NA	CASSVGLEETQYF	TGTGCCAGCAGTGTCGGACTTGAAGAGACCCAGTACTTC
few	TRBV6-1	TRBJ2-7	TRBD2	CASSEETSGSYEQYF	TGTGCCAGCAGTGAAGAGACTAGCGGGAGTTACGAGCAGTACTTC
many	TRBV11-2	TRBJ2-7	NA	CASSRFTYEQYF	TGTGCCAGCAGTAGATTTACCTACGAGCAGTACTTC
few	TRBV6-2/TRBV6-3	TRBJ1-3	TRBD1	CASSWTGSGNTIYF	TGTGCCAGCAGTTGGACAGGCTCTGGAAACACCATATATTTT
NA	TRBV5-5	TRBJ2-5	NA	CASSLLTVQETQYF	TGTGCCAGCAGCTTATTAACAGTTCAAGAGACCCAGTACTTC
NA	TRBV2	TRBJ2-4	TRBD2	CASSRLAGRNIQYF	TGTGCCAGCAGTCGACTAGCGGGTAGAAACATTCAGTACTTC
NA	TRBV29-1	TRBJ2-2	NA	CSVASGVNTGELFF	TGCAGCGTGGCCTCGGGGGTGAACACCGGGGAGCTGTTTTTT
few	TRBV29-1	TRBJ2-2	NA	CSGLGQVTGELFF	TGCAGCGGCTTGGGACAAGTGACCGGGGAGCTGTTTTTT
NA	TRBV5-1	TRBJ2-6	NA	CASSTLSGANVLTF	TGCGCCAGCAGCACGCTCTCTGGGGCCAACGTCCTGACTTTC
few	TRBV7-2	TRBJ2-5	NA	CASSRLGIRETQYF	TGTGCCAGCAGCCGATTAGGGATCAGGGAGACCCAGTACTTC
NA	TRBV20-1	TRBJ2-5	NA	CSAEAPGPVGETQYF	TGCAGTGCTGAGGCCCCGGGACCCGTGGGGGAGACCCAGTACTTC
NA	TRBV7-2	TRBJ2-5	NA	CASSAFQGPQETQYF	TGTGCCAGCAGCGCCTTTCAGGGGCCCCAAGAGACCCAGTACTTC
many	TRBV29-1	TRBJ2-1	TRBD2	CSLALAGDHNEQFF	TGCAGCCTCGCACTAGCGGGGGATCACAATGAGCAGTTCTTC
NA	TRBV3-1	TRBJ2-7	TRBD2	CASSPPWEGRSYEQYF	TGTGCCAGCAGCCCCCCCTGGGAGGGACGCTCCTACGAGCAGTACTTC
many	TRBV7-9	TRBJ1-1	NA	CASSSFPDTEAFF	TGTGCCAGCAGCTCCTTTCCAGACACTGAAGCTTTCTTT
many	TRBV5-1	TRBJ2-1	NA	CASSLVVRGKGNEQFF	TGCGCCAGCAGCTTGGTAGTTCGGGGGAAGGGCAATGAGCAGTTCTTC
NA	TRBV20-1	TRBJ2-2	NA	CSARWGTANTGELFF	TGCAGTGCTAGGTGGGGGACCGCGAACACCGGGGAGCTGTTTTTT
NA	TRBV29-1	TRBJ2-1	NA	CSVEDPDGLQNEQFF	TGCAGCGTTGAAGATCCGGATGGCCTTCAGAATGAGCAGTTCTTC
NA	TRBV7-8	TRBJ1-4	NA	CASSRGGVEKLFF	TGTGCCAGCAGCCGAGGGGGAGTTGAAAAACTGTTTTTT
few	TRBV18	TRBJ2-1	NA	CASSPTDNEQFF	TGTGCCAGCTCACCAACTGACAATGAGCAGTTCTTC
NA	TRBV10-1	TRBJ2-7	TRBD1	CASSGLGQGVEQYF	TGCGCCAGCAGTGGATTGGGACAGGGTGTTGAGCAGTACTTC
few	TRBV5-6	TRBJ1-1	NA	CASSGGEWSFGNTEAFF	TGTGCCAGCAGCGGGGGGGAGTGGTCCTTTGGGAACACTGAAGCTTTCTTT
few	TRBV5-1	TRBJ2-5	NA	CASRSRTDFQETQYF	TGCGCCAGCAGATCCCGGACAGATTTTCAAGAGACCCAGTACTTC
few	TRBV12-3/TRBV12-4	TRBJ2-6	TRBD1	CASSPPGGGAAGANVLTF	TGTGCCAGCAGTCCCCCAGGGGGCGGTGCTGCTGGGGCCAACGTCCTGACTTTC
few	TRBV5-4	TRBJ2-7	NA	CASSRGQGTTYEQYF	TGTGCCAGCAGCCGGGGGCAGGGTACGACCTACGAGCAGTACTTC
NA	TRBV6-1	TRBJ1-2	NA	CASRAGANYGYTF	TGTGCCAGCAGAGCAGGGGCTAACTATGGCTACACCTTC
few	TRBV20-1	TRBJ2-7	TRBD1	CSARRTGNIYEQYF	TGCAGTGCTAGAAGGACAGGGAATATCTACGAGCAGTACTTC
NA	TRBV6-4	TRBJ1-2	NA	CASSDIVGGYTF	TGTGCCAGCAGTGACATCGTCGGTGGCTACACCTTC
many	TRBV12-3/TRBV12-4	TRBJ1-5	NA	CASSLEGGGNQPQHF	TGTGCCAGCAGTTTGGAGGGAGGTGGCAATCAGCCCCAGCATTTT